Listed here are 16 T cell receptor beta chains from one sample, sequenced in a study of T-cell reconstitution after alpha-beta-depleted transplantation in children. Library preparation (for TCRbeta) was performed with unique molecular identifiers. TCRdb processed the PCR reads anew with MiXCR; each CDR3 protein has one entry. The sample holds about 610,000 distinct CDR3 sequences, about 10% seen once. Sequencing was performed on PBMCs from the stem cell graft donor, taken from the stem cell graft. Receptor source: a human donor who donated a stem cell graft to a child with acute myeloid leukemia.

This clonotype was seen more than once but under ten times. CDR3 residues: CRVPPAGDITYEQYF. The CDR3 nucleotides are TGCAGGGTTCCCCCGGCGGGAGATATCACCTACGAGCAGTACTTC. The chain recombines TRBV20-1 with TRBJ2-7; 7 bases map to TRBD2. Germline CDR1 and CDR2: DFQATT and SNEGSKA (reference sequence). This CDR3 comprises 15 residues.

The CDR3 region is CASSPTGTQGDTQYF. The CDR3 DNA sequence: TGCGCCAGCAGTCCAACAGGGACCCAAGGGGATACGCAGTATTTT. The rearrangement uses TRBV5-1 and TRBJ2-3, with a possible D match to TRBD1 (6 bases). The germline CDR1 and CDR2 sequences are SGHRS and YFSETQ. The CDR3 contains 15 residues. Trimming shortened V by 5 bases and J by 6 bases, and 19 bases separated the two germline ends.

This clonotype was found many times. The genes are TRBV7-2 and TRBJ2-1, with 7 bases aligning to TRBD2. Germline V gives CDR1 SGHTA, CDR2 FQGNSA. After removal of 5 bases from V and 3 bases from J, the junction contained 7 bases not matched to a gene. The CDR3 has 15 residues. The CDR3 DNA reads as TGTGCCAGCAGCGGTAGCGGGTACCGCTACAATGAGCAGTTCTTC. Residues: CASSGSGYRYNEQFF.

The chain is built from TRBV20-1 and TRBJ2-1; 7 bases map to TRBD2. The CDR3 covers 13 residues. Looked up from germline, CDR1 is DFQATT and CDR2 is SNEGSKA (reference sequence). The CDR3 sequence is CSTSLTSWDEQFF. The CDR3 DNA is TGCAGCACTTCGTTGACTAGCTGGGATGAGCAGTTCTTC.

Regarding this clonotype: At one of its ends the junction is not consistent with the germline gene, which may arise from a read error. The genes are TRBV7-7 and TRBJ2-1, with D possibly being TRBD1 or TRBD2 (5 bases each). This CDR3 has 13 amino acids. Germline V gives CDR1 SSHAT, CDR2 FNYEAQ (reference sequence). Here the CDR3 DNA reads TGTGCTAGCAGCTTGGATGGGGGTGATGAGCAGTTCTTC. As protein: CASSLDGGDEQFF.

The table lists this clonotype with many counts. This chain links TRBV30 with TRBJ2-1; D perhaps matches TRBD1 (6 bases). The CDR3 runs to 12 residues. CDR1 is GTSNPN, CDR2 SVGIG, per germline (reference sequence). V was clipped by 4 bases and J by 7 bases, with 11 bases between them. The CDR3 sequence: CAWTTGTNEQFF. The CDR3 nucleotides are TGTGCCTGGACTACAGGGACGAATGAGCAGTTCTTC.

This clonotype was picked up many times. This chain uses TRBV12-3 or TRBV12-4 with TRBJ2-2; perhaps TRBD1 as D (5 bases). CDR3 length: 15 residues. Deletions cut 4 bases from V and 3 bases from J, with 12 bases between. The CDR3 DNA follows: TGTGCCAGCAGTTCTTTTGACAGTGACACCGGGGAGCTGTTTTTT. Amino acids: CASSSFDSDTGELFF.

This chain uses TRBV18 with TRBJ2-7; D perhaps matches TRBD2 (6 bases). Germline values: CDR1 KGHSH, CDR2 LQKENI. V dropped 3 bases and J dropped 2 bases, with 8 bases sitting between them. The CDR3 length is 13 residues. The CDR3 DNA reads TGTGCCAGCTCACCCTCGGGGGCCTACGAGCAGTACTTC. Its translation is CASSPSGAYEQYF.

V usage is TRBV6-2 or TRBV6-3 and J usage is TRBJ2-2; tentative D call: TRBD2 (6 bases). Per germline, CDR1 MNHEY and CDR2 SVGEGT. Trimming took 8 bases from V and 0 from J, leaving 10 bases between them. This CDR3 contains 14 residues. The CDR3 coding sequence is TGTGCCAGCCTCCGGGACTCGAACACCGGGGAGCTGTTTTTT. Translating it yields CASLRDSNTGELFF.

Many counts were recorded for this clonotype. J is TRBJ2-7 and V is TRBV28, with D unclear. This CDR3 has 15 amino acids. The V and J ends lost 1 base and 4 bases respectively, with 14 bases between them. CDR1 is MDHEN and CDR2 is SYDVKM in the germline V gene. The CDR3 is CASSLSVFLGYEQYF. CDR3 DNA sequence: TGTGCCAGCAGTTTATCGGTATTTCTGGGGTACGAGCAGTACTTC.

This clonotype appeared a few times. This rearrangement joins TRBV7-3 to TRBJ1-1; 7 bases are a match to TRBD1. The CDR3 spans 17 residues. Germline loops: CDR1 SGHTA, CDR2 FQGTGA. Trimming took 1 base from V and 1 from J; bases not matched to a gene: 9. This chain's CDR3 is CASSLRPRGLGNTEAFF. In DNA form, the CDR3 reads TGTGCCAGCAGCTTAAGGCCAAGGGGGCTGGGGAACACTGAAGCTTTCTTT.

In its sample, this clonotype was seen a few times. This chain connects TRBV14 to TRBJ2-7, with D possibly TRBD1 on 6 matching bases. This CDR3 has 14 amino acids. Trimming cost V 2 bases and J 3 bases, with 11 bases left between them. Per the germline V gene, CDR1 is SGHDN and CDR2 is FVKESK. CDR3 nucleotide sequence: TGTGCCAGCAGCCAACAGGACAGACTCTACGAGCAGTACTTC. Amino acids: CASSQQDRLYEQYF.

This clonotype was recorded at least ten times. Mismatch with germline at one junction end may stem from a read error. The V call is TRBV2, the J call TRBJ2-1; 9 positions agree with TRBD2. The CDR3 covers 17 residues. The germline V gene encodes CDR1 SNHLY and CDR2 FYNNEI. The CDR3 region is CASCDPTSGPPYNEQFF. CDR3 nucleotides: TGTGCCAGCTGTGACCCGACTAGCGGTCCTCCCTACAATGAGCAGTTCTTC.

The rearrangement links TRBV6-2 or TRBV6-3 to TRBJ2-3, with 8 bases matching TRBD2. V gave up 2 bases and J gave up 4 bases; unmatched junction bases: 17. Germline V gene lookup returns CDR1 MNHEY and CDR2 SVGEGT. The CDR3 loop spans 19 amino acids. The CDR3 is CASSYHPWGSGRRADTQYF. DNA of the CDR3: TGTGCCAGCAGTTACCACCCTTGGGGGAGCGGGAGAAGAGCAGATACGCAGTATTTT.

The V and J genes are TRBV7-3 and TRBJ1-2; TRBD1 matches at 7 bases. Germline CDR1 is SGHTA and CDR2 is FQGTGA. The CDR3 loop spans 15 amino acids. V gave up 5 bases and J gave up 5 bases; unmatched junction bases: 11. CDR3 protein: CASSRLPGGEYGYTF. Written as DNA, the CDR3 is TGTGCCAGCAGCCGATTGCCAGGGGGTGAATATGGCTACACCTTC. The full variable domain, with the rest looked up from reference TRBV7-3 and TRBJ1-2, is GAGVSQTPSNKVTEKGKYVELRCDPISGHTALYWYRQSLGQGPEFLIYFQGTGAADDSGLPNDRFFAVRPEGSVSTLKIQRTERGDSAVYLCASSRLPGGEYGYTFGSGTRLTVV.

The rearrangement links TRBV9 to TRBJ2-7; TRBD2 agrees at 12 bases. The CDR3 consists of 16 residues. The germline CDR1 and CDR2 sequences are SGDLS and YYNGEE. Trimming cost V 7 bases and J 6 bases; bases outside gene matches: 14. CDR3 in amino acids: CASGSMTSGSYSEQYF. The CDR3 DNA follows: TGTGCCAGCGGATCGATGACTAGCGGGAGCTACAGCGAGCAGTACTTC.